The entry below describes one T cell receptor (beta chain). The antigen is undetermined. These data are taken from a study of PD-1 blockade in mismatch repair-deficient tumors. Study background: All were previously treated, progressing patients with around eleven mismatch repair-deficient cancer types.

V lost 0 bases and J 0 bases, leaving 12 bases between the germline ends. Germline V lookup: CDR1 PRHDT, CDR2 FYEKMQ (reference sequence). The CDR3 covers 17 residues. Repertoires were generated with immunoSEQ multiplex PCR, while TCRdb's copy carries only in-frame clones and drops some. The sample has about 9,200 clones, 75% to 90% seen once. Time point indicated: roughly 10-day in vitro stimulation with candidate neoantigen peptide 2. Mismatch repair deficiency was confirmed in all patients, by PCR or immunohistochemistry. Seven ELISpot-reactive neoantigen peptides each drove a 10-day in vitro stimulation.

The sequencing here drew on cells cultured in vitro, taken from a patient treated with pembrolizumab. The chain combines TRBV13 with TRBJ1-3; D is ambiguous. This clonotype was obtained from an adult with mismatch repair-deficient cancer. CDR3 residues: CASSLGPGSSSGNTIYF. CDR3 bases: TGTGCCAGCAGCTTAGGACCGGGGTCAAGCTCTGGAAACACCATATATTTT.